This TCR beta chain was obtained from a study of blood T cells in healthy people across ages. The study's findings and limits: More naive CD4+ cells and higher diversity were found in long-lived than in aged donors.

In its sample, this clonotype was seen a few times. Its antigen is as yet unknown. A J-beta primer mix and a sample-barcoded 5' primer were used in a second PCR of roughly 7 to 12 cycles. Each cDNA molecule, via a template-switch adaptor with 12 random nucleotides, was tagged. Via MiXCR, TCRdb re-called the 5' RACE reads, giving one row per CDR3 protein. The data show 850,000 to 1,100,000 distinct CDR3 sequences, with roughly two fifths seen just once and around 14% held by the top ten. The sample was blood. This TCR came from a man between 18 and 35 years old in good health.

This chain's CDR3 is CASSWATYNEQFF. The DNA for the CDR3 is TGTGCCAGCAGTTGGGCTACCTACAATGAGCAGTTCTTC. This rearrangement joins TRBV6-2 or TRBV6-3 to TRBJ2-1; no clear D. This CDR3 region has 13 residues. V dropped 4 bases and J dropped 2 bases, with 6 bases sitting between them. Germline V gene lookup returns CDR1 MNHEY and CDR2 SVGEGT.